This is a list of T cell receptor beta chains from one sample in a study of memory B cells and T cells in multiple sclerosis. The repertoire was sequenced with immunoSEQ multiplex PCR; TCRdb's copy has only in-frame clones and lacks some. The sample lists about 15,000 clones, approximately 70% occurring once. The sample consisted of memory (CD45RO+) CD4+ T cells from blood. Receptor source: a human donor with multiple sclerosis. The CDR3 runs from the conserved cysteine through the conserved F or W. The size entry is marked missing in some rows and otherwise reads once, few, many or a size class.

v_gene: TRBV7-3; abundance: NA; j_gene: TRBJ1-2; CDR3aa: CASSLTGRQEDGYTF
v_gene: TRBV6-1; abundance: NA; j_gene: TRBJ1-1; CDR3aa: CASSRVYDTEAFF
v_gene: TRBV19; abundance: few; j_gene: TRBJ1-5; CDR3aa: CASIGGGLGTDQPQHF
v_gene: TRBV7-9; abundance: NA; j_gene: TRBJ2-3; CDR3aa: CASSLVPPREDTQYF
v_gene: TRBV30; abundance: NA; j_gene: TRBJ2-2; CDR3aa: CAWSGSRGGAGGELFF
v_gene: TRBV4-1; abundance: few; j_gene: TRBJ1-3; CDR3aa: CASSQLRTAGSGNTIYF
v_gene: TRBV2; abundance: NA; j_gene: TRBJ2-2; CDR3aa: CASREPFANTGELFF
v_gene: TRBV29-1; abundance: NA; j_gene: TRBJ1-1; CDR3aa: CSVRVSGLGEAFF
v_gene: TRBV28; abundance: NA; j_gene: TRBJ1-4; CDR3aa: CASSPPDKKLFF
v_gene: TRBV6-5; abundance: NA; j_gene: TRBJ1-2; CDR3aa: CATLSDNTNYGYTF
v_gene: TRBV29-1; abundance: NA; j_gene: TRBJ2-5; CDR3aa: CSVLRTSGKETQYF
v_gene: TRBV6-1; abundance: NA; j_gene: TRBJ2-7; CDR3aa: CASSEGASGRLAYEQYF
v_gene: TRBV28; abundance: few; j_gene: TRBJ2-1; CDR3aa: CASGSLSYNEQFF
v_gene: TRBV9; abundance: once; j_gene: TRBJ1-1; CDR3aa: CASSVRPPGQLTTEAFF
v_gene: TRBV15; abundance: NA; j_gene: TRBJ2-1; CDR3aa: CATSRETRTGGNEQFF
v_gene: TRBV28; abundance: NA; j_gene: TRBJ2-3; CDR3aa: CASTTWGSGKVGDTQYF
v_gene: TRBV6-5; abundance: few; j_gene: TRBJ1-1; CDR3aa: CASSYSRGEAFF
v_gene: TRBV28; abundance: NA; j_gene: TRBJ2-7; CDR3aa: CATSGLSYYEQYF
v_gene: TRBV4-1; abundance: few; j_gene: TRBJ2-1; CDR3aa: CASSQASGPASEQFF
v_gene: TRBV5-1; abundance: NA; j_gene: TRBJ2-7; CDR3aa: CASSSQGVYEQYF
v_gene: TRBV4-1; abundance: NA; j_gene: TRBJ2-7; CDR3aa: CASSLLIAGVRYEQYF
v_gene: TRBV5-1; abundance: few; j_gene: TRBJ2-2; CDR3aa: CASSSTSGSGGELFF
v_gene: TRBV7-9; abundance: NA; j_gene: TRBJ2-2; CDR3aa: CASSLAGQGTGELFF
v_gene: TRBV28; abundance: NA; j_gene: TRBJ1-2; CDR3aa: CASTSGGLYGYTF
v_gene: TRBV11-2; abundance: NA; j_gene: TRBJ1-6; CDR3aa: CASSVQGRSDSPLHF
v_gene: TRBV6-5; abundance: NA; j_gene: TRBJ2-6; CDR3aa: CASSYIPDMLANVLTF
v_gene: TRBV5-1; abundance: NA; j_gene: TRBJ1-6; CDR3aa: CASSWGGPSLNNSPLHF
v_gene: TRBV2; abundance: NA; j_gene: TRBJ1-2; CDR3aa: CASSESGVGGYTF
v_gene: TRBV5-4; abundance: NA; j_gene: TRBJ1-3; CDR3aa: CASSQLFSGNTIYF
v_gene: TRBV5-6; abundance: NA; j_gene: TRBJ2-5; CDR3aa: CASSFGLAGNGEETQYF
v_gene: TRBV6-6; abundance: once; j_gene: TRBJ1-5; CDR3aa: CASSSGQVGQPQHF
v_gene: TRBV6-5; abundance: NA; j_gene: TRBJ2-7; CDR3aa: CASSYGWGAYEQYF
v_gene: TRBV29-1; abundance: NA; j_gene: TRBJ1-2; CDR3aa: CSVPRGLMGGYTF
v_gene: TRBV13; abundance: NA; j_gene: TRBJ2-5; CDR3aa: CASSFEGVGETQYF
v_gene: TRBV19; abundance: NA; j_gene: TRBJ2-5; CDR3aa: CASSIEIGRETQYF
v_gene: TRBV15; abundance: NA; j_gene: TRBJ2-5; CDR3aa: CATSRDGGRKETQYF
v_gene: TRBV28; abundance: NA; j_gene: TRBJ1-2; CDR3aa: CATREVANYGYTF
v_gene: TRBV14; abundance: NA; j_gene: TRBJ2-2; CDR3aa: CASSPTGLGGELFF
v_gene: TRBV29-1; abundance: NA; j_gene: TRBJ2-7; CDR3aa: CSVRDFYYEQYF
v_gene: TRBV5-1; abundance: NA; j_gene: TRBJ2-2; CDR3aa: CASSLSGSAGELFF
v_gene: TRBV10-1; abundance: NA; j_gene: TRBJ2-1; CDR3aa: CASSPGGSYNEQFF
v_gene: TRBV11-2; abundance: NA; j_gene: TRBJ1-6; CDR3aa: CASSDVEGLDSPLHF
v_gene: TRBV7-9; abundance: few; j_gene: TRBJ2-7; CDR3aa: CASSLEQGYSEQYF
v_gene: TRBV28; abundance: few; j_gene: TRBJ2-1; CDR3aa: CATRELTYNEQFF
v_gene: TRBV5-1; abundance: NA; j_gene: TRBJ2-7; CDR3aa: CASSLGTSGGSYEQYF
v_gene: TRBV20-1; abundance: NA; j_gene: TRBJ2-5; CDR3aa: CSAPFQETQYF
v_gene: TRBV7-9; abundance: NA; j_gene: TRBJ1-1; CDR3aa: CASSFDRGRMNTEAFF